The clone carrying this T cell receptor (beta chain) was picked up one time. The same CDR3 is also encoded by other DNA sequences in this sample. The data belong to a study of shared clonotypes between healthy human individuals. Donors were Caucasian adults residing in Nashville, Tennessee, USA. Generated by immunoSEQ multiplex PCR, the TCRdb table keeps only in-frame clones and is missing some. Here the sample spans about 2 million clones, 85% to 95% being singletons. Germline CDR1 is SGHRS and CDR2 is YFSETQ. The CDR3 contains 12 residues. Trimming removed 5 bases from V and 1 base from J, with 6 bases in between.

The source is a young man in good health. Sequencing used naive CD4+ T cells sorted from blood. Subset defined: CD45RA+ positively selected. V gene TRBV5-1 combines with J gene TRBJ1-1; D ambiguous. The CDR3 is CASSHGNTEAFF. CDR3 coding DNA: TGCGCCAGCAGTCACGGGAACACTGAAGCTTTCTTT. Full variable domain (missing parts from reference TRBV5-1 and TRBJ1-1): KAGVTQTPRYLIKTRGQQVTLSCSPISGHRSVSWYQQTPGQGLQFLFEYFSETQRNKGNFPGRFSGRQFSNSRSEMNVSTLELGDSALYLCASSHGNTEAFFGQGTRLTVV.